Listed here is a single T cell receptor beta chain. This specimen belongs to a study of blood T cell repertoires in COVID-19. Assignments of participants to cohorts depended upon their own reported clinical history. Exposed volunteers were people who met a COVID-19 case within 2 weeks before study entry. Sequencing was performed with immunoSEQ multiplex PCR; in TCRdb, only in-frame clones are kept and a portion is missing. The data contain 350,000 to 400,000 clones, 91% of them singletons. Germline-derived CDR1 and CDR2 are LNHDA and SQIVND (reference sequence). V lost 10 bases, J lost 8 bases, and 13 bases stayed unmatched. This CDR3 spans 14 amino acids.

This TCR was sampled from a middle-aged woman who had been exposed to COVID-19. Source material: PBMCs or T cells enriched from blood (not recorded which). The chain uses TRBV19 and TRBJ1-4; 7 positions agree with TRBD1. The CDR3 DNA is TGTGCCACCGCCGACAGGGTACTTTGGGAAAAACTGTTTTTT. This encodes CATADRVLWEKLFF.